One sample yielded the 26 T cell receptor beta chains listed below, sequenced in a study of CD8 T cells in Susac syndrome. Random hexamers were used to reverse transcribe about 0.5 to 1 ug of RNA. MiXCR was run by TCRdb on the immunoSEQ multiplex PCR reads, yielding one entry per CDR3 protein. This table holds 70,000 or so distinct CDR3 sequences, roughly 94% found once. The sequenced sample consisted of CD8+ T cells from PBMCs. The receptors come from a human donor in good health.

V and J are TRBV24-1 and TRBJ2-3; D is perhaps TRBD2 (5 bases). V lost 0 bases to trimming and J lost 5 bases, with 14 bases between them. The CDR3 has 16 amino acids. Germline V gene lookup returns CDR1 KGHDR and CDR2 SFDVKD. The CDR3 DNA follows: TGTGCCACCAGTGATTTGACGGGGTTTAATGGAGATACGCAGTATTTT. It is translated as CATSDLTGFNGDTQYF.

This sequence joins TRBV27 and TRBJ1-6, with unresolved D. Germline CDR1 and CDR2: MNHEY and SMNVEV (reference sequence). The germline V and J ends were trimmed by 8 bases and 13 bases, with 18 bases remaining between them. The CDR3 is 13 residues long. CDR3 bases: TGTGCCAGCCGGGAGTCCGGTGTCCGCCCCCTCCACTTT. It specifies CASRESGVRPLHF.

The gene calls are TRBV28 and TRBJ2-2; D is ambiguous. This CDR3 contains 14 residues. Germline CDR1 MDHEN, CDR2 SYDVKM. Between the trimmed V and J ends, which lost 3 bases and 7 bases, there was a span of 12 bases. The CDR3 protein is CASSLTVGFGELFF. In DNA form, the CDR3 reads TGTGCCAGCAGTTTGACCGTCGGTTTCGGGGAGCTGTTTTTT.

This chain connects TRBV5-4 to TRBJ2-7; D is perhaps TRBD1 (6 bases). This CDR3 is 13 amino acids long. The V gene lost 2 bases and the J gene lost 3 bases, with 9 bases spanning the gap. Germline CDR1 SGHNT, CDR2 YYREEE (reference sequence). The CDR3 loop reads CASSFGRGYEQYV. As DNA, the CDR3 is TGTGCCAGCAGCTTCGGCAGGGGCTACGAGCAGTACGTC.

The V call is TRBV4-3, the J call TRBJ2-2; maybe TRBD2 (5 bases). This CDR3 comprises 15 residues. Trimming stripped 2 bases from V and 6 bases from J, with 13 bases between. CDR1 is LGHNA and CDR2 is YSLEER in the germline V gene. This CDR3 is CASSQIEGFPGELFF. For the CDR3, the DNA is TGCGCCAGCAGCCAAATAGAGGGATTCCCCGGGGAGCTGTTTTTT.

The CDR3 bases are TGTGCCAGCAGCCCCCCGCAGTCCTACGAGCAGTACTTC. Its translation: CASSPPQSYEQYF. This chain joins TRBV9 and TRBJ2-7; D not resolved. The CDR3 runs to 13 residues. V lost 4 bases and J 1 base, leaving 9 bases between the germline ends. Looked up from germline, CDR1 is SGDLS and CDR2 is YYNGEE.

This clonotype appeared once. The chain has TRBV6-2 or TRBV6-3 and TRBJ1-2, with TRBD1 as a possible D gene (6 bases). Between the trimmed V and J ends, which lost 0 bases and 5 bases, there was a span of 16 bases. Looked up from germline, CDR1 is MNHEY and CDR2 is SVGEGT. The CDR3 has 16 amino acids. CDR3: CASSYSRMDSSYGYTF. The CDR3 coding sequence is TGTGCCAGCAGTTACTCTCGGATGGACAGTTCATATGGCTACACCTTC.

The V call is TRBV19, the J call TRBJ2-3; D not certain. The length of the CDR3 is 16 residues. The germline V and J ends were trimmed by 2 bases and 4 bases, with 16 bases remaining between them. Germline V gives CDR1 LNHDA, CDR2 SQIVND (reference sequence). This CDR3 reads CASSISDSGGADTQYF. CDR3 nucleotides: TGTGCCAGTAGTATATCAGACTCCGGTGGGGCAGATACGCAGTATTTT.

The genes are TRBV7-9 and TRBJ1-2, with D maybe TRBD1 (6 bases). Germline-derived CDR1 and CDR2 are SEHNR and FQNEAQ (reference sequence). Trimming cost V 5 bases and J 6 bases, with 10 bases left between them. This CDR3 has 12 amino acids. The CDR3 spells CASSADRDGYTF. CDR3 sequence (DNA): TGTGCCAGCAGCGCGGACAGAGATGGCTACACCTTC.

This chain links TRBV7-9 with TRBJ1-1; 7 positions match TRBD1. The J segment lost 1 base and the V segment lost 5 bases, leaving 7 bases of the junction unmatched. The germline V gene encodes CDR1 SEHNR and CDR2 FQNEAQ (reference sequence). This CDR3 contains 15 residues. The CDR3 loop reads CASSPTGEWNTEAFF. The DNA of the CDR3 is TGTGCCAGCAGCCCCACAGGGGAGTGGAACACTGAAGCTTTCTTT.

CDR3 sequence: CASSLGGLADETQYF. The CDR3 DNA sequence: TGTGCCAGCAGCTTAGGAGGACTAGCGGACGAGACCCAGTACTTC. The V gene is TRBV13, the J gene TRBJ2-5, with 10 bases identical to TRBD2. Losses at the gene ends were 0 bases for V and 5 bases for J; bases not matched to a gene: 3. The germline V gene has CDR1 PRHDT and CDR2 FYEKMQ (reference sequence). The CDR3 has 15 residues.

The rearrangement joins TRBV28 to TRBJ2-7, with TRBD2 matching over 9 bases. This CDR3 is built from 16 residues. Per germline, CDR1 MDHEN and CDR2 SYDVKM. With V trimmed by 0 bases and J by 2 bases, 5 bases remained unmatched. CDR3 sequence (DNA): TGTGCCAGCAGTTTATGGCGGGGGGGCAGGGCCTACGAGCAGTACGTC. Residues: CASSLWRGGRAYEQYV.

This clonotype was seen just once. In DNA, the CDR3 is TGTGCCAGCTCACCATACAACGGGGTGGACGAAAGCTCCTACAATGAGCAGTTCTTC. Its translation is CASSPYNGVDESSYNEQFF. The rearrangement joins TRBV18 to TRBJ2-1; D perhaps matches TRBD2 (5 bases). V was shortened by 2 bases and J by 0 bases, with 20 bases between the two germline ends. Per the germline V gene, CDR1 is KGHSH and CDR2 is LQKENI. CDR3 length: 19 residues. The variable domain in full, with the rest retrieved from reference TRBV18 and TRBJ2-1, is NAGVMQNPRHLVRRRGQEARLRCSPMKGHSHVYWYRQLPEEGLKFMVYLQKENIIDESGMPKERFSAEFPKEGPSILRIQQVVRGDSAAYFCASSPYNGVDESSYNEQFFGPGTRLTVL.

V usage is TRBV27 and J usage is TRBJ2-7; 10 nucleotides line up with TRBD2. The CDR3 has 16 amino acids. Germline assignment: CDR1 MNHEY and CDR2 SMNVEV (reference sequence). J was trimmed by 5 bases and V by 3 bases; bases with no gene match: 10. The DNA for the CDR3 is TGTGCCAGCAGTTTTTCCTCAGCGGGGGGGCCAGACGAGCAGTACTTC. Amino acids: CASSFSSAGGPDEQYF.

This chain uses TRBV29-1 with TRBJ1-3; 7 positions agree with TRBD1. CDR3 length: 15 amino acids. J gave up 2 bases and V 1 base, and 5 bases lay outside the gene matches. Germline loops: CDR1 SQVTM, CDR2 ANQGSEA. CDR3 protein: CSVEAKGATGNTIYF. In DNA, the CDR3 is TGCAGCGTTGAAGCAAAGGGGGCCACTGGAAACACCATATATTTT.

In this sample, this clonotype turned up once. The CDR3 loop is CASSLSSRGVKETQYF. The CDR3 DNA sequence: TGTGCCAGCAGCTTATCATCACGGGGGGTGAAAGAGACCCAGTACTTC. The chain is built from TRBV7-2 and TRBJ2-5; 7 nucleotides agree with TRBD2. The CDR3 covers 16 residues. V was clipped by 2 bases and J by 3 bases; unmatched bases: 9. Per the germline V gene, CDR1 is SGHTA and CDR2 is FQGNSA.

CDR3 bases: TGTGCCAGCAGCGTCAGGGAGGACAATCAGCCCCAGCATTTT. The encoded protein is CASSVREDNQPQHF. The genes are TRBV7-8 and TRBJ1-5, with D possibly being TRBD1 (5 bases). CDR1 and CDR2 from the germline V gene are SGHVS and FQNEAQ. The CDR3 runs to 14 residues. V was trimmed by 5 bases and J by 3 bases, leaving 11 bases between them.

Here the CDR3 DNA reads TGTGCCACTTCACCGCAGTCTGGGGGCCTCTACGAGCAGTACGTC. This sequence encodes CATSPQSGGLYEQYV. V usage is TRBV6-5 and J usage is TRBJ2-7; maybe TRBD1 (6 bases). Trimming took 10 bases from V and 3 from J, leaving 22 bases between them. The germline CDR1 and CDR2 sequences are MNHEY and SVGAGI. The CDR3 loop spans 15 amino acids.

The chain employs TRBV4-1 and TRBJ2-5, with a possible D match to TRBD1 (5 bases). CDR3 length: 12 amino acids. Trimming took off 4 bases at V and 7 bases at J, with 10 bases between the two ends. CDR1 and CDR2 (germline): MGHRA, YSYEKL. This CDR3 is CASSPERGTQYF. CDR3 in DNA: TGCGCCAGCAGCCCCGAAAGGGGGACCCAGTACTTC.

The gene calls are TRBV11-2 and TRBJ2-7; D is uncertain. The CDR3 totals 14 residues. Germline CDR1 SGHAT, CDR2 FQNNGV. V shed 5 bases and J shed 5 bases, with 16 bases lying between them. CDR3 residues: CASSPDTAGNEQYF. The CDR3 nucleotides read TGTGCCAGCAGCCCCGACACGGCCGGCAACGAGCAGTACTTC.

The rearrangement joins TRBV13 to TRBJ2-1; D gene uncertain. V was shortened by 1 base and J by 7 bases, with 5 bases between the two germline ends. This CDR3 has 12 amino acids. The germline gives CDR1 PRHDT, CDR2 FYEKMQ (reference sequence). As DNA, the CDR3 is TGTGCCAGCAGCTTAGTGGGGAATGAGCAGTTCTTC. Its translation is CASSLVGNEQFF.

The chain combines TRBV3-1 with TRBJ1-1; 8 nucleotides line up with TRBD1. The CDR3 is made up of 17 amino acids. CDR1 is LGHDT, CDR2 YNNKEL, per germline (reference sequence). V dropped 3 bases and J dropped 0; count of bases not matched to a gene: 9. CDR3 sequence (DNA): TGTGCCAGCAGCCAGCGACAGGGGCAAACCATGAACACTGAAGCTTTCTTT. It specifies CASSQRQGQTMNTEAFF.

This sequence joins TRBV7-9 and TRBJ2-1; possibly TRBD1 or TRBD2 for D (5 bases each). Looked up from germline, CDR1 is SEHNR and CDR2 is FQNEAQ (reference sequence). V dropped 5 bases and J dropped 0 bases, with 20 bases sitting between them. CDR3 length equals 18 residues. The CDR3 sequence: CASSQGDEGRSSYNEQFF. In nucleotides, the CDR3 is TGTGCCAGCAGCCAAGGGGATGAGGGCCGAAGCTCCTACAATGAGCAGTTCTTC.

Here the CDR3 reads CASSFSTGYTF. The DNA for the CDR3 is TGTGCCAGTAGTTTCTCGACGGGCTACACCTTC. The V gene is TRBV19, the J gene TRBJ1-2; D gene unclear. The CDR3 loop spans 11 amino acids. Germline V lookup: CDR1 LNHDA, CDR2 SQIVND (reference sequence). V was pared by 5 bases and J by 8 bases, with 9 bases between.

The rearrangement uses TRBV7-9 and TRBJ2-5; the D gene is possibly TRBD2 (6 bases). V was pared by 0 bases and J by 1 base, with 12 bases between. The germline V gene encodes CDR1 SEHNR and CDR2 FQNEAQ (reference sequence). There are 16 residues in the CDR3. The CDR3: CASSLAWGDFQETQYF. CDR3 bases: TGTGCCAGCAGCTTAGCTTGGGGGGACTTCCAAGAGACCCAGTACTTC.

This clonotype is a singleton in its sample. The chain links TRBV4-1 to TRBJ2-7; maybe TRBD2 (5 bases). This CDR3 contains 13 residues. Per the germline V gene, CDR1 is MGHRA and CDR2 is YSYEKL. The V end lost 1 base, the J end lost 7 bases, and 11 bases lay between the germline ends. CDR3 DNA sequence: TGCGCCAGCAGCCAAGCGACCTCGGGAGAGCAGTACTTC. It yields the protein CASSQATSGEQYF.